The rows below give T cell receptor beta chains drawn from one sample of a study of identical twins. TCRdb itself ran the 5' RACE reads through MiXCR, one entry per CDR3 protein. The sample includes more than 600,000 distinct CDR3 sequences, approximately 18% of them seen just once. These same data were also listed under a study on T cells expressing NK-cell markers.

The sequencing sample was made of PBMCs. The source is a young woman in good health. CDR3s include the opening cysteine and the closing phenylalanine or tryptophan. A D gene is named only where the DNA matches it firmly. Not all rows give a size; the values are once, few, many and, for expanded clones, a class.

j_gene,d_gene,v_gene,abundance,CDR3aa,CDR3nt
TRBJ2-1,TRBD2,TRBV20-1,few,CSAPGTSGGTNEQFF,TGCAGTGCTCCCGGGACTAGCGGGGGGACGAATGAGCAGTTCTTC
TRBJ2-1,NA,TRBV7-9,NA,CASSDSRGRDEQFF,TGTGCCAGCAGCGATAGCAGGGGTAGGGATGAGCAGTTCTTC
TRBJ2-3,TRBD2,TRBV4-1,few,CASSQRRGDSDTQYF,TGCGCCAGCAGCCAGCGACGGGGGGATTCAGATACGCAGTATTTT
TRBJ1-1,NA,TRBV12-3/TRBV12-4,NA,CASSLAHQLEAFF,TGTGCCAGCAGTTTAGCGCATCAGCTCGAAGCTTTCTTT
TRBJ1-1,TRBD1,TRBV20-1,many,CSAREGGPNTEAFF,TGCAGTGCTAGAGAAGGGGGCCCGAACACTGAAGCTTTCTTT
TRBJ2-3,TRBD2,TRBV5-1,NA,CASLRWGAGEDTQYF,TGCGCCAGCCTTCGATGGGGAGCGGGAGAAGATACGCAGTATTTT
TRBJ2-7,NA,TRBV10-3,few,CAISENPYEGEQYF,TGTGCCATCAGTGAGAACCCCTATGAGGGCGAGCAGTACTTC
TRBJ2-1,TRBD2,TRBV6-5,NA,CASSYLAGGLEQFF,TGTGCCAGCAGTTACTTAGCGGGAGGCCTAGAGCAGTTCTTC
TRBJ2-7,TRBD2,TRBV5-1,NA,CASSLFRGGEQYF,TGCGCCAGCAGCTTGTTTCGGGGGGGAGAGCAGTACTTC
TRBJ2-5,NA,TRBV7-6,many,CASSLSHSGSRETQYF,TGTGCCAGCAGCTTATCCCACTCGGGTTCGCGTGAGACCCAGTACTTC
TRBJ2-5,NA,TRBV13,NA,CASSLHDGETQYF,TGTGCCAGCAGCTTACACGACGGGGAGACCCAGTACTTC
TRBJ2-4,NA,TRBV6-2/TRBV6-3,NA,CASSYEQIKRYF,TGTGCCAGCAGTTACGAACAGATAAAGAGGTACTTC
TRBJ2-1,NA,TRBV15,few,CATSRDLSYNEQFF,TGTGCCACCAGCAGAGATCTGTCCTACAATGAGCAGTTCTTC
TRBJ2-3,NA,TRBV6-5,NA,CASSYSSMGPDTQYF,TGTGCCAGCAGTTACTCGTCAATGGGCCCAGATACGCAGTATTTT
TRBJ1-1,NA,TRBV15,NA,CATSGWTDNTEAFF,TGTGCCACCAGCGGATGGACAGACAACACTGAAGCTTTCTTT
TRBJ2-2,NA,TRBV5-5,NA,CASSFSIGLRGELFF,TGTGCCAGCAGCTTTTCGATCGGACTGCGGGGGGAGCTGTTTTTT
TRBJ2-1,TRBD2,TRBV12-3/TRBV12-4,NA,CASSSKRGAYNEQFF,TGTGCCAGCAGTTCCAAGCGGGGGGCCTACAATGAGCAGTTCTTC
TRBJ1-2,NA,TRBV9,NA,CASSATALGGYTF,TGTGCCAGCAGCGCAACGGCCTTGGGCGGCTACACCTTC
TRBJ2-1,TRBD2,TRBV6-5,NA,CASSLAAGGSSEQFF,TGTGCCAGCAGTTTGGCAGCGGGGGGGTCCAGTGAGCAGTTCTTC